The T cell receptor beta chain under discussion was sequenced for a study of cytomegalovirus exposure and HLA in healthy donors. Points from the study as a whole: CMV serostatus was the sole immune exposure data available. It was confirmed in vitro that a few of the CMV-associated chains were specific for CMV antigens. TCR beta chain V- and J-gene trimming was linked, in a later analysis, to a missense variant in DCLRE1C. The study labeled under 200 TCR beta chains cytomegalovirus-associated.

The PCR was carried out with 60 Vbeta primers and 13 Jbeta primers. Repertoires were generated with immunoSEQ multiplex PCR, while TCRdb's copy carries only in-frame clones and drops some. The sample contains approximately 92,000 clones, around 85% of which appear only once. With regard to this clone: Its target is unknown.

CDR1 and CDR2 (germline): LNHDA, SQIVND (reference sequence). V gave up 6 bases and J gave up 8 bases, with 13 bases separating them. The CDR3 sequence is 12 residues long. This chain uses TRBV19 with TRBJ1-2; weak D call: TRBD1 (6 bases). The TCR originated in a girl aged 2 to 9 in good health and CMV-seropositive. Sequencing was done on a sample of PBMCs. CDR3: CASSTGLGGYTF. The CDR3 DNA reads as TGTGCCAGTAGCACAGGGTTAGGGGGCTACACCTTC.